The entry below gives a single T cell receptor (beta chain) sequence along with its context. As yet, its antigen is unknown. This sample is drawn from a study of CD8+CD57+ T cells in acquired aplastic anemia. Whole-study context: Sorted CD4+ and CD8+ cells yielded 3 to 3.5 ug of DNA on average.

The template for TCR beta VDJ and CDR3 sequence profiling was genomic DNA. TCRdb recomputed calls from the reads with MiXCR, one row per CDR3 protein. The data contain roughly 300,000 distinct CDR3 sequences, 50% to 70% of them singletons. Study-level findings and limits: Around 30 sequences, all CD8+ CDR3, were shared between patients and controls. CD8+ Simpson's diversity showed no significant patient-control difference.

Per germline, CDR1 SNHLY and CDR2 FYNNEI. The junction had 6 bases not matched to a gene; V was cut back by 5 bases and J by 3 bases. The CDR3 runs 15 residues. The source material was sorted CD4+, CD8+, or CD8+CD57+ T cells (not recorded which) from PBMCs. This sequence joins TRBV2 and TRBJ2-1, with TRBD1 matching 8 bases. The TCR was taken from a human donor with severe aplastic anemia or a healthy control (not recorded which). In DNA, the CDR3 is TGTGCCAGCAGTCAGCAGGGGGCGCTCTACAATGAGCAGTTCTTC. It is translated as CASSQQGALYNEQFF.